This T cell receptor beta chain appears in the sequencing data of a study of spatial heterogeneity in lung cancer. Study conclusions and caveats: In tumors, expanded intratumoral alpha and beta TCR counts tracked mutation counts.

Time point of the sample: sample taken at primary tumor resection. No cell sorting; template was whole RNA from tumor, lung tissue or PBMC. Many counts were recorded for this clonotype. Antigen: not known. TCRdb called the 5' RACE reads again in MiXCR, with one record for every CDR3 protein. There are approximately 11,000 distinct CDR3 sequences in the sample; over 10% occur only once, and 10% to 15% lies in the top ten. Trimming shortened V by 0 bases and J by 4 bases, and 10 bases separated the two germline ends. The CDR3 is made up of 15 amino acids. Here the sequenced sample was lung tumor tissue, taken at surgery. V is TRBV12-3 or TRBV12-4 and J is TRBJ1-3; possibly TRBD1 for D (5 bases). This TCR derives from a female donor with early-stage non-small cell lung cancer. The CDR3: CASSLAQGRGNTIYF. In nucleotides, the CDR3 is TGTGCCAGCAGTTTAGCGCAGGGACGCGGAAACACCATATATTTT.